The clone carrying this TCR beta chain was found a few times. The data stem from a study of blood T cell repertoires in COVID-19. This CDR3 has 15 amino acids. Trimming removed 0 bases from V and 7 bases from J, with 15 bases in between. Germline assignment: CDR1 MGHRA and CDR2 YSYEKL. The assay was immunoSEQ multiplex PCR, and TCRdb's table has in-frame clones only and misses some. The sample has about 45,000 clones; around 85% are singletons. The receptor was isolated from a human donor in a cohort sampled during active COVID-19. What was sequenced was peripheral blood. V and J are TRBV4-1 and TRBJ1-2; D not resolved. CDR3 loop: CASSQDMQVRGGYTF. CDR3 bases: TGCGCCAGCAGCCAAGATATGCAGGTTCGGGGTGGCTACACCTTC.